This T cell receptor (beta chain) is from a study of blood T cell repertoires in COVID-19. CDR1 and CDR2 (germline): MGHDK, SYGVNS. The CDR3 is made up of 18 amino acids. Trimming removed 7 bases from V and 0 bases from J; junction bases left unmatched: 15. Under the authors' procedure: Estimation of nucleated cell counts was performed using reference gene primer amplification. Libraries were prepared by immunoSEQ multiplex PCR; TCRdb keeps only in-frame clonotypes and omits some of them. The DNA gave D and trimming, while V, J and clone size come from that table. The repertoire has over 50,000 clones, more than 90% of them found once; the top ten carry about 6%.

The chain recombines TRBV25-1 with TRBJ1-5; 7 positions agree with TRBD1. The sequenced sample consisted of peripheral blood. This sequence originates from a man aged 50-60 years with active COVID-19. The DNA of the CDR3 is TGTGCCAGCAAGGGCCCCGCAGGGGGTAATCATAGCAATCAGCCCCAGCATTTT. Translation gives CASKGPAGGNHSNQPQHF.